One sample yielded the 23 T cell receptor beta chains listed below, sequenced in a study of cytomegalovirus exposure and HLA in healthy donors. Using immunoSEQ multiplex PCR, the repertoire was profiled, and TCRdb retains in-frame clones only, with some absent. Counted here are 150,000 or so clones, about 86% occurring once; the ten biggest clones make up 20% to 25%. The sample comprised PBMCs. The receptors originated from a man aged 18 to 29 in good health and CMV-seropositive.

V usage is TRBV5-1 and J usage is TRBJ1-1; perhaps TRBD1 as D (5 bases). Trimming removed 2 bases at V and 5 bases at J, with 13 bases between. Looked up from germline, CDR1 is SGHRS and CDR2 is YFSETQ. The CDR3 extends over 14 amino acids. The CDR3 nucleotides are TGCGCCAGCAGCTTCGGGACGGAGGGTACTGAAGCTTTCTTT. Its protein is CASSFGTEGTEAFF. Full variable domain (outside the CDR3, taken from reference TRBV5-1 and TRBJ1-1): KAGVTQTPRYLIKTRGQQVTLSCSPISGHRSVSWYQQTPGQGLQFLFEYFSETQRNKGNFPGRFSGRQFSNSRSEMNVSTLELGDSALYLCASSFGTEGTEAFFGQGTRLTVV.

The rearrangement uses TRBV4-3 and TRBJ2-3, with 11 bases lining up with TRBD2. Per germline, CDR1 LGHNA and CDR2 YSLEER. The CDR3 is made up of 18 amino acids. Trimming removed 0 bases from V and 3 bases from J; junction bases left unmatched: 8. CDR3 DNA: TGCGCCAGCAGCCAAGAGTATGGGTTAGCGGGAGGGACAGATACGCAGTATTTT. Translated: CASSQEYGLAGGTDTQYF.

V gene TRBV11-2 combines with J gene TRBJ2-2; possible D gene TRBD2, 5 bases. The CDR3 consists of 17 residues. Germline loops: CDR1 SGHAT, CDR2 FQNNGV. Trimming removed 1 base at V and 6 bases at J, with 18 bases between. The CDR3 region is CASSLGWVGQEAGELFF. Written as DNA, the CDR3 is TGTGCCAGCAGCTTAGGTTGGGTCGGGCAGGAGGCCGGGGAGCTGTTTTTT. The full variable domain, completed using reference TRBV11-2 and TRBJ2-2, is EAGVAQSPRYKIIEKRQSVAFWCNPISGHATLYWYQQILGQGPKLLIQFQNNGVVDDSQLPKDRFSAERLKGVDSTLKIQPAKLEDSAVYLCASSLGWVGQEAGELFFGEGSRLTVL.

The chain couples TRBV27 to TRBJ2-1; 7 nucleotides match TRBD2. J gave up 15 bases and V 6 bases, and 8 bases lay outside the gene matches. The CDR3 contains 11 residues. Germline V gene lookup returns CDR1 MNHEY and CDR2 SMNVEV (reference sequence). The CDR3 DNA reads TGTGCCAGCAGCACTGGGGGGGTGGGGTTCTTC. It codes for CASSTGGVGFF.

V usage is TRBV5-6 and J usage is TRBJ1-3, with TRBD1 matching 9 bases. The CDR3 extends over 16 amino acids. V lost 2 bases to trimming and J lost 2 bases; unmatched junction nucleotides: 5. Per the germline V gene, CDR1 is SGHDT and CDR2 is YYEEEE. Here the CDR3 reads CASSLQGALAGNTIYF. The CDR3 DNA sequence: TGTGCCAGCAGCTTACAGGGGGCCTTGGCTGGAAACACCATATATTTT.

The rearrangement joins TRBV5-5 to TRBJ1-2; TRBD1 is a possible D gene (5 bases). Germline CDR1 and CDR2: SGHKS and YYEKEE (reference sequence). CDR3 length: 14 residues. With 0 bases removed from V and 4 bases from J, the gap between germline ends came to 10 bases. DNA of the CDR3: TGTGCCAGCAGCTTGGGCGGGACCCGCTATGGCTACACCTTC. Translation gives CASSLGGTRYGYTF.

The V call is TRBV15, the J call TRBJ2-3; D is perhaps TRBD2 (5 bases). V lost 0 bases to trimming and J lost 6 bases, with 10 bases between them. Germline values: CDR1 LNHNV, CDR2 YYDKDF (reference sequence). This CDR3 has 14 residues. The CDR3 DNA sequence: TGTGCCACCAGCAGAGAAAGATCGGGGGATACGCAGTATTTT. Translating it yields CATSRERSGDTQYF.

The V gene is TRBV10-2, the J gene TRBJ2-7; no firm D call. The CDR3 is 14 amino acids. Trimming took off 8 bases at V and 2 bases at J, with 16 bases between the two ends. Germline values: CDR1 WSHSY, CDR2 SAAADI. Written as DNA, the CDR3 is TGCGCCAGCTTGGGCCTACCCCAAACCTACGAGCAGTACTTC. Translating gives CASLGLPQTYEQYF.

The chain links TRBV19 to TRBJ2-3; 11 positions agree with TRBD2. The CDR3 contains 16 residues. Germline V lookup: CDR1 LNHDA, CDR2 SQIVND (reference sequence). V shed 6 bases and J 5 bases; nucleotides not matched to a gene: 10. The CDR3 DNA sequence: TGTGCCAGTAGCCCCGTTACTAGCGGGGGAGGAGATACGCAGTATTTT. As protein: CASSPVTSGGGDTQYF.

The CDR3 sequence is CASSPFGQNGQPQHF. CDR3 nucleotide sequence: TGTGCCAGCTCACCGTTTGGGCAGAATGGGCAGCCCCAGCATTTT. The chain recombines TRBV18 with TRBJ1-5; D is uncertain. The germline V gene encodes CDR1 KGHSH and CDR2 LQKENI. Between the trimmed V and J ends, which lost 3 bases and 7 bases, there was a span of 16 bases. The CDR3 is 15 amino acids.

The chain carries TRBV15 and TRBJ2-7; tentatively, D is TRBD1 (5 bases). CDR3 size: 14 residues. Germline V gene lookup returns CDR1 LNHNV and CDR2 YYDKDF (reference sequence). With 1 base removed from V and 7 bases from J, the gap between germline ends came to 14 bases. In DNA, the CDR3 is TGTGCCACCAGCAGAGCAGGGTTTGGAGTGGAGCAGTACTTC. This gives the protein CATSRAGFGVEQYF.

This chain connects TRBV7-3 to TRBJ2-1; 10 bases are a match to TRBD2. Trimming at V came to 5 bases and at J to 4 bases, leaving 8 bases not matched to a gene. CDR1 and CDR2 (germline): SGHTA, FQGTGA. The CDR3 loop spans 16 amino acids. The CDR3 reads CASSHSSGLAYNEQFF. In nucleotides, the CDR3 is TGTGCCAGCAGCCATAGCTCGGGACTAGCGTACAATGAGCAGTTCTTC.

This chain uses TRBV5-4 with TRBJ2-5, with TRBD1 matching over 11 bases. Losses at the gene ends were 5 bases for V and 4 bases for J; bases not matched to a gene: 10. There are 16 residues in the CDR3. The V gene's germline CDR1 is SGHNT and CDR2 YYREEE (reference sequence). The DNA of the CDR3 is TGTGCCAGCAGTCTTGACATAGGGACAGGGGGAGAGACCCAGTACTTC. The encoded protein is CASSLDIGTGGETQYF.

This clone has a handful of counts. The chain couples TRBV19 to TRBJ2-1; 8 bases are shared with TRBD2. This CDR3 is built from 14 residues. From germline, CDR1 is LNHDA and CDR2 SQIVND (reference sequence). J gave up 10 bases and V 2 bases, and 7 bases lay outside the gene matches. DNA for the CDR3: TGTGCCAGTAGTATAAGTAGCGGGGTGGCGGAGCAGTTCTTC. As protein: CASSISSGVAEQFF.

The V call is TRBV4-3, the J call TRBJ2-7; no clear D. The CDR3 runs 13 residues. V dropped 4 bases and J dropped 0 bases, with 7 bases sitting between them. Per germline, CDR1 LGHNA and CDR2 YSLEER. The CDR3 reads CASSRDISYEQYF. For the CDR3, the DNA is TGCGCCAGCAGCCGAGACATCTCCTACGAGCAGTACTTC.

The J gene is TRBJ2-2, the V gene TRBV6-5; 7 nucleotides agree with TRBD1. Germline V gene sequence: CDR1 MNHEY, CDR2 SVGAGI. V dropped 5 bases and J dropped 4; count of bases not matched to a gene: 7. The CDR3 has 15 amino acids. The CDR3 coding sequence is TGTGCCAGCAGTCCGGATGACAGGGTCACCGGGGAGCTGTTTTTT. Its protein product is CASSPDDRVTGELFF.

Only a few counts were recorded for this clone. The chain has TRBV18 and TRBJ1-1; possibly TRBD1 for D (6 bases). Germline V gene lookup returns CDR1 KGHSH and CDR2 LQKENI. V lost 6 bases to trimming and J lost 3 bases, with 11 bases between them. The CDR3 spans 13 residues. The CDR3 coding sequence is TGTGCCAGCTCGGGAAACAGGGACACTGAAGCTTTCTTT. Translated: CASSGNRDTEAFF. The variable domain in full, completed from reference TRBV18 and TRBJ1-1, reads NAGVMQNPRHLVRRRGQEARLRCSPMKGHSHVYWYRQLPEEGLKFMVYLQKENIIDESGMPKERFSAEFPKEGPSILRIQQVVRGDSAAYFCASSGNRDTEAFFGQGTRLTVV.

J is TRBJ2-1 and V is TRBV7-6; TRBD2 matches 8 bases. Germline loops: CDR1 SGHVS, CDR2 FNYEAQ. The junction had 10 bases not matched to a gene; V was cut back by 1 base and J by 5 bases. This CDR3 has 17 amino acids. The CDR3 DNA reads as TGTGCCAGCAGCTTAGTCGGTAGCGGGATCGTCGACAATGAGCAGTTCTTC. Amino acid sequence: CASSLVGSGIVDNEQFF.

The chain links TRBV5-8 to TRBJ2-7; 8 bases match TRBD2. CDR1 SGHTS and CDR2 YDEGEE come from the germline V gene. Trimming cost V 5 bases and J 4 bases; bases outside gene matches: 11. The CDR3 consists of 15 residues. DNA for the CDR3: TGTGCCAGCAGAGGACGGGGCGGGAGGACGTACGAGCAGTACTTC. As protein: CASRGRGGRTYEQYF.

The chain recombines TRBV30 with TRBJ2-7, with a tentative D call TRBD2 (6 bases). The V gene lost 0 bases and the J gene lost 2 bases, with 8 bases spanning the gap. Looked up from germline, CDR1 is GTSNPN and CDR2 is SVGIG (reference sequence). The CDR3 spans 13 residues. This chain's CDR3 is CAWSVWRAYEQYF. Written as DNA, the CDR3 is TGTGCCTGGAGTGTATGGAGGGCCTACGAGCAGTACTTC.

Of note for this clone: Other DNA sequences in this sample translate to the same CDR3. The rearrangement links TRBV7-8 to TRBJ1-4; the match to TRBD1 covers 8 bases. V was pared by 5 bases and J by 8 bases, with 4 bases of the junction left unmatched. CDR3 length: 13 amino acids. Germline V gene lookup returns CDR1 SGHVS and CDR2 FQNEAQ. The CDR3: CASSRDRGEKLFF. CDR3 nucleotide sequence: TGTGCCAGCAGCCGAGACAGGGGCGAAAAACTGTTTTTT.

This sequence joins TRBV30 and TRBJ2-7; 11 bases are a match to TRBD1. Germline CDR1 is GTSNPN and CDR2 is SVGIG (reference sequence). The V and J ends lost 7 bases and 4 bases, in that order; junction bases with no gene match: 6. This CDR3 has 13 amino acids. The CDR3 nucleotides are TGTGCCTCCATCCGGGACAGGGGGTACGAGCAGTACTTC. Translating it yields CASIRDRGYEQYF.

This chain connects TRBV29-1 to TRBJ1-2, with 7 bases lining up with TRBD1. The CDR3 has 13 amino acids. The J segment lost 8 bases and the V segment lost 5 bases, leaving 11 bases of the junction unmatched. CDR1 is SQVTM and CDR2 is ANQGSEA in the germline V gene. The CDR3 nucleotides read TGCAGCGTTAGGCCTCGACAGGGTCAAGGCTACACCTTC. Translating it yields CSVRPRQGQGYTF.